The source of this TCR beta chain is a study of cytomegalovirus exposure and HLA in healthy donors. The PCR used 60 Vbeta and 13 Jbeta primers. Only in-frame clones appear in the TCRdb table, and some are missing; sequencing was by immunoSEQ multiplex PCR. Among about 140,000 clones listed, around 65% were seen once. This CDR3 has 16 amino acids. Germline V gives CDR1 SGHRS, CDR2 YFSETQ. V was shortened by 4 bases and J by 7 bases, with 23 bases between the two germline ends. General study findings and limits: The listing of roughly 160 TCR beta chains classed them as cytomegalovirus-associated. The productive fraction for most TCR beta V segments was about 87% or about 30% in an earlier analysis. A missense DCLRE1C variant was associated with V- and J-gene trimming of TCR beta chains in a later analysis, and an independent cohort replicated the association. For most subjects, TCR beta sequences were reported to predict HLA-A and HLA-B alleles with accuracy.

The count of this clone is one. Its antigen is currently unknown. The same CDR3 is also encoded by other DNA sequences in this sample. The rearrangement uses TRBV5-1 and TRBJ2-5; a weak D match, TRBD2 (6 bases). Source material: PBMCs. The source of this sequence is a woman aged 60-75 years in good health and CMV-seronegative. DNA of the CDR3: TGCGCCAGCAGCGACCAGAGACTTCTAAGGGGAGGGACCCAGTACTTC. It codes for CASSDQRLLRGGTQYF.